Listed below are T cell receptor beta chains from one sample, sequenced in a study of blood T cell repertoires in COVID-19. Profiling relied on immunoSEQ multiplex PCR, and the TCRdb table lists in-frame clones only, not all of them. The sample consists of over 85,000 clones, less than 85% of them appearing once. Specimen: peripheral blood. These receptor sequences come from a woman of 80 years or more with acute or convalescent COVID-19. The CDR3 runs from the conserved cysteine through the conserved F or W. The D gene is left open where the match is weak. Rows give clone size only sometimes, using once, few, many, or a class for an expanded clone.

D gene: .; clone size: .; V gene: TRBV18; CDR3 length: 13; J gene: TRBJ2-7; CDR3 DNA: TGTGCCAGCTCAGTGTCGGCGGCCCACGAGCAGTACTTC; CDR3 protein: CASSVSAAHEQYF
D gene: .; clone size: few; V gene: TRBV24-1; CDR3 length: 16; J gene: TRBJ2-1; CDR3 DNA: TGTGCCACCAGTGATTGGGGCGGATCCCAGGACAATGAGCAGTTCTTC; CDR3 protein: CATSDWGGSQDNEQFF
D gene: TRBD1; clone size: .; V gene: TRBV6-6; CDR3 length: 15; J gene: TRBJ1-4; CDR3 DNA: TGTGCCAGCAGACCCCAGGGGGGTACTAATGAAAAACTGTTTTTT; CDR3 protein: CASRPQGGTNEKLFF
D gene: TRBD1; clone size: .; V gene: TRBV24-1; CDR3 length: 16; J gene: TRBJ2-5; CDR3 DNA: TGTGCCACCAGTGATTTGAAGGGACAGGGGTTGGAGACCCAGTACTTC; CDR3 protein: CATSDLKGQGLETQYF
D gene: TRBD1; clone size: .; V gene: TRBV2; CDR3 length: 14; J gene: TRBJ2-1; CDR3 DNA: TGTGCCAGCGAACGGGACAGGGGCTACAATGAGCAGTTCTTC; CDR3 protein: CASERDRGYNEQFF
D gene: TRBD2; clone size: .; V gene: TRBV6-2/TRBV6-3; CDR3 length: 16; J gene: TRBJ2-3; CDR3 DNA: TGTGCCAGCAGTTCTCCATTAGCGGGAGGGGGGGATACGCAGTATTTT; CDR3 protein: CASSSPLAGGGDTQYF
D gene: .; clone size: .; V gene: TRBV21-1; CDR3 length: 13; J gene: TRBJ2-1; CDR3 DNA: TGTGCCAGCAGTACAGAACGAGACAATGAGCAGTTCTTC; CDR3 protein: CASSTERDNEQFF
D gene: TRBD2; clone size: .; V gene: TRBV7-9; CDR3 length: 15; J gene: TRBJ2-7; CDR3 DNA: TGTGCCAGCAGCGCACCGACTAGCGTTTCGGACGAGCAGTACTTC; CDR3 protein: CASSAPTSVSDEQYF
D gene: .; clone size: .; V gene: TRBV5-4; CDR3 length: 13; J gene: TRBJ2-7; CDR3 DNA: TGTGCCAGCAGCGGGGACTTCTCCTACGAGCAGTACTTC; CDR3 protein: CASSGDFSYEQYF
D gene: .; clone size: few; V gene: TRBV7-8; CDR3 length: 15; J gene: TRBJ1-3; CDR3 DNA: TGTGCCAGCAGCTTAGCGCCGGGCTCTGGAAACACCATATATTTT; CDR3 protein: CASSLAPGSGNTIYF
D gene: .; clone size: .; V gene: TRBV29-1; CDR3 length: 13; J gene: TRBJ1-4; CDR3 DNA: TGCAGCGTTGATGAAGGACATCCAGAAAAACTGTTTTTT; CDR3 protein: CSVDEGHPEKLFF
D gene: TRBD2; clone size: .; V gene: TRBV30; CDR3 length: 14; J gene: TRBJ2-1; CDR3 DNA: TGTGCCTGGAGTGTACGAGCTAGCGGTAGTGAGCAGTTCTTC; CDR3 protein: CAWSVRASGSEQFF
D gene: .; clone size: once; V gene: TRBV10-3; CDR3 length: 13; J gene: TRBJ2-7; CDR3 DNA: TGTGCCATCAGTGAGTCGGTGGCGGCCCCGAAGTACTTC; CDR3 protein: CAISESVAAPKYF
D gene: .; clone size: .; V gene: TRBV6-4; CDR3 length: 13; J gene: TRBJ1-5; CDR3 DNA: TGTGCCAGCAGTGAGCAGGGAGGTCAGCCCCAGCATTTT; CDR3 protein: CASSEQGGQPQHF
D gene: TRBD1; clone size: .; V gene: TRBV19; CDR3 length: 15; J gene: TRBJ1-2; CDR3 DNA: TGTGCCAGTAGGACGGGACAGGGAAACTACTATGGCTACACCTTC; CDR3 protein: CASRTGQGNYYGYTF
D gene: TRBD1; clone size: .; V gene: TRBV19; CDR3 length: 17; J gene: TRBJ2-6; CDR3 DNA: TGTGCCAGTAGTGGCTGGACAGGGATAGGTGGGGCCAACGTCCTGACTTTC; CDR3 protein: CASSGWTGIGGANVLTF
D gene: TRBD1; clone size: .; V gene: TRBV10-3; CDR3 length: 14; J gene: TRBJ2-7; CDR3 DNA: TGTGCCATCAGTCGTCCAGGGGGAACCTACGAGCAGTACTTC; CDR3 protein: CAISRPGGTYEQYF
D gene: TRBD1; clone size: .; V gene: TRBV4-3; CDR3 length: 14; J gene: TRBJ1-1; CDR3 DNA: TGCGCCAGCAGCTTTTGGACAGGGGGAGCTGAAGCTTTCTTT; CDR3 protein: CASSFWTGGAEAFF
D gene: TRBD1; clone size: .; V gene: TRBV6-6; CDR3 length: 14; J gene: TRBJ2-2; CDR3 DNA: TGTGCCAGCAGGACCGGGACAGCCGGCGGGGAGCTGTTTTTT; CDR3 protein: CASRTGTAGGELFF
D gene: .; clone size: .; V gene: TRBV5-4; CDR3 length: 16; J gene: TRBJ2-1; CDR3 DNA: TGTGCCAGCAGCACGTACCGGGGGGCCTCCTACAATGAGCAGTTCTTC; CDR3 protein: CASSTYRGASYNEQFF
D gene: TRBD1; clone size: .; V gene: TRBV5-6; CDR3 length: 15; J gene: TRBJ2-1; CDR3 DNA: TGTGCCAGCAGCTCCTACAGGGGGCGGGGCAATGAGCAGTTCTTC; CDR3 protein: CASSSYRGRGNEQFF
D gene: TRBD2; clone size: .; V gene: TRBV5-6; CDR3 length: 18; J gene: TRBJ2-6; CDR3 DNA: TGTGCCAGCAGAACGGGACTAGCGGGGGCTTATGGGGCCAACGTCCTGACTTTC; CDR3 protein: CASRTGLAGAYGANVLTF
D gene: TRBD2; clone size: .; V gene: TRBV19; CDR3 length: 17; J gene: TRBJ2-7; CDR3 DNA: TGTGCCAGTAGTAGGCGCTCTGCGGGAGAAAGCTCCTACGAGCAGTACTTC; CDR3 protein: CASSRRSAGESSYEQYF
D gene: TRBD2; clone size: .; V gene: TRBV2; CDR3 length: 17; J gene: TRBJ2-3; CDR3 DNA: TGTGCCAGCAGCGAAAAGACTAGCGGGACCCGCACAGATACGCAGTATTTT; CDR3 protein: CASSEKTSGTRTDTQYF
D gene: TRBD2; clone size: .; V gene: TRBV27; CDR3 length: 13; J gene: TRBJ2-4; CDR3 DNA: TGTGCCACCCGTATGGCGGGGGGATTTATTCAGTACTTC; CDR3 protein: CATRMAGGFIQYF
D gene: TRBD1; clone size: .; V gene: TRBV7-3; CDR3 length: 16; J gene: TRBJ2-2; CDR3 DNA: TGTGCCAGCAGCTTAACCAGGGGGCCGAGCACCGGGGAGCTGTTTTTT; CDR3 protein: CASSLTRGPSTGELFF
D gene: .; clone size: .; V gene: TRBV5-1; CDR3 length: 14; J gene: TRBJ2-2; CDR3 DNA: TGCGCCAGCAGCTCAGACTCGAACACCGGGGAGCTGTTTTTT; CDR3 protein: CASSSDSNTGELFF
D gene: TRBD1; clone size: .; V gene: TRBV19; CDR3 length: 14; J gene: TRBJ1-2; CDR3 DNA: TGTGCCAGTAGTCGACAGGGGTCCTCCTATGGCTACACCTTC; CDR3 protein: CASSRQGSSYGYTF
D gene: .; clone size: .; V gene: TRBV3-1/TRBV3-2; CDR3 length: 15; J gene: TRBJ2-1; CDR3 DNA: TGTGCCAGCAGCCAAGTGGGCGACAGGACAAATGAGCAGTTCTTC; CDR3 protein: CASSQVGDRTNEQFF
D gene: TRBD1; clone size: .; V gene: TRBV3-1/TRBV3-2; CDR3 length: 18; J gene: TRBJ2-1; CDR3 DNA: TGTGCCAGCAGCCAAGTAGCCCAATGGACAGGGGGATACAATGAGCAGTTCTTC; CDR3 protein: CASSQVAQWTGGYNEQFF
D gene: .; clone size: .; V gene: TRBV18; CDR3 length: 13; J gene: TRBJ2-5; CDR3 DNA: TGTGCCAGCTCACCAACTAGCCGCGAGACCCAGTACTTC; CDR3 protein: CASSPTSRETQYF
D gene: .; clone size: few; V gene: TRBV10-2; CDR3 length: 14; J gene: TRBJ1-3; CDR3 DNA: TGCGCCAGCAGTGAGTCGGCATCTGGAAACACCATATATTTT; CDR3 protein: CASSESASGNTIYF
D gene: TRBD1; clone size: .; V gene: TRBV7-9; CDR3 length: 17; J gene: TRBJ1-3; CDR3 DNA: TGTGCCAGCAGCTTGGCCGGGACAGGTTTCTCTGGAAACACCATATATTTT; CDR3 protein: CASSLAGTGFSGNTIYF
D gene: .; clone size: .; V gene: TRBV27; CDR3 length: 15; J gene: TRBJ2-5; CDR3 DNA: TGTGCCAGCAGTTTCTCCGCTAGCAGCGGGGAGACCCAGTACTTC; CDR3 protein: CASSFSASSGETQYF
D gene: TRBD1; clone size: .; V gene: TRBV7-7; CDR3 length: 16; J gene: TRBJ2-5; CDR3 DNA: TGTGCCAGCCGCGCCGGAACCGGGACAGGGCATGAGACCCAGTACTTC; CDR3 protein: CASRAGTGTGHETQYF
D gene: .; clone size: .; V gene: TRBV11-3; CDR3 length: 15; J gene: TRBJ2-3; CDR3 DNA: TGTGCCAGCAGCTTCCGGGGAACTTACACAGATACGCAGTATTTT; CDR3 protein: CASSFRGTYTDTQYF
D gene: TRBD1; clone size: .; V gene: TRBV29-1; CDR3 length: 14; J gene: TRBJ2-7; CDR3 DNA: TGCAGCGTTGGTTTCCAGGGGGACTCCTACGAGCAGTACTTC; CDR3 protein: CSVGFQGDSYEQYF
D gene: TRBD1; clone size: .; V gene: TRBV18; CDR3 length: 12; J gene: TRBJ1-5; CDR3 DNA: TGTGCCAGCTCAGGACAGGGTCAGCCCCAGCATTTT; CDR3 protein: CASSGQGQPQHF
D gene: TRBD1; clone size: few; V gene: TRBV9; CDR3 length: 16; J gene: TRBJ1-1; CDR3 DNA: TGTGCCAGCAGCGTAGCCGACAGGGGGCTGAACACTGAAGCTTTCTTT; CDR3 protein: CASSVADRGLNTEAFF
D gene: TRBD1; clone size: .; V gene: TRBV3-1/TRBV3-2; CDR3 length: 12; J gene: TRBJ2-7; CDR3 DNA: TGTGCCAGCAGCACGGGGGACAGGCCGCCGGGATTC; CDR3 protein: CASSTGDRPPGF
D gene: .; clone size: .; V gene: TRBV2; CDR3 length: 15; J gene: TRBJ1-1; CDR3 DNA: TGTGCCAGCAGCCCTGACCCCCCAGGGAACACTGAAGCTTTCTTT; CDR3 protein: CASSPDPPGNTEAFF
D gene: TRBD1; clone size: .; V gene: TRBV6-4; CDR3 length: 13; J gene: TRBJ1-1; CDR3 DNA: TGTGCCACCAGAGGCGAGGGACAGGAAAAAGCTTTCTTT; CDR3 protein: CATRGEGQEKAFF
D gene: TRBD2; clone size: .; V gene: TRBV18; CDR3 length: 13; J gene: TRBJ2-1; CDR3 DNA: TGTGCCAGCTCACCGGGACTAGTCGACGAGCAGTTCTTC; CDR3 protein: CASSPGLVDEQFF
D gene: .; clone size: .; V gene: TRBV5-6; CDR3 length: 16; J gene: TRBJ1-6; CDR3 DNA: TGTGCCAGCAGCTTGGAACACAGCTCCTATAATTCACCCCTCCACTTT; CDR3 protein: CASSLEHSSYNSPLHF
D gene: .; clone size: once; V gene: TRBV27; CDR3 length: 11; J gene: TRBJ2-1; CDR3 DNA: TGTGCCAGCAGTTTTGAGGGAGAGCAGTTCTTC; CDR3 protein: CASSFEGEQFF
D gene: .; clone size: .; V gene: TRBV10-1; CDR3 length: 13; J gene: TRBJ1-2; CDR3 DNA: TGCGCCAGCAGCCCCGACAGAAACTATGGCTACACCTTC; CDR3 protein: CASSPDRNYGYTF
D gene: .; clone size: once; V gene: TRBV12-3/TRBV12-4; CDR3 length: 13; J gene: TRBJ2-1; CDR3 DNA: TGTGCCAGCTGCTTGCTAGGACTGGGGGAGCAGTTCTTC; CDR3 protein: CASCLLGLGEQFF
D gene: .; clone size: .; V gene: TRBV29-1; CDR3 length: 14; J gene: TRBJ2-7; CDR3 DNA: TGCAGCGCGCTAGCGCCGAGGAGCTCCTACGAGCAGTACTTC; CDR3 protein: CSALAPRSSYEQYF
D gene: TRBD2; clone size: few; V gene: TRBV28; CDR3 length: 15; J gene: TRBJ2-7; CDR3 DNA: TGTGCCAGCAGTTTAGTCAACGTGGGAGGGGACGAGCAGTACTTC; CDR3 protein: CASSLVNVGGDEQYF